Sequencing of this T cell receptor (beta chain) was carried out in a study of shared clonotypes between healthy human individuals. Trimming took 10 bases from V and 5 from J, leaving 12 bases between them. CDR1 is SGHVS and CDR2 is FQNEAQ in the germline V gene. This CDR3 region has 13 residues. TCRdb's copy holds only in-frame clones and misses some; the assay was immunoSEQ multiplex PCR. The table has about 1 million clones, about 77% seen once. Material for sequencing was memory CD4+ T cells sorted from blood. Subset denoted: CD45RA-negative fraction. The V gene is TRBV7-8, the J gene TRBJ1-6; D perhaps matches TRBD1 (6 bases). The sequence was collected from a man between 18 and 35 years old in good health. CDR3 sequence reads: CATARGNNSPLHF. The CDR3 coding sequence is TGTGCCACCGCGAGGGGGAATAATTCACCCCTCCACTTT. Full variable domain (rest looked up from reference TRBV7-8 and TRBJ1-6): GAGVSQSPRYKVAKRGQDVALRCDPISGHVSLFWYQQALGQGPEFLTYFQNEAQLDKSGLPSDRFFAERPEGSVSTLKIQRTQQEDSAVYLCATARGNNSPLHFGNGTRLTVT.